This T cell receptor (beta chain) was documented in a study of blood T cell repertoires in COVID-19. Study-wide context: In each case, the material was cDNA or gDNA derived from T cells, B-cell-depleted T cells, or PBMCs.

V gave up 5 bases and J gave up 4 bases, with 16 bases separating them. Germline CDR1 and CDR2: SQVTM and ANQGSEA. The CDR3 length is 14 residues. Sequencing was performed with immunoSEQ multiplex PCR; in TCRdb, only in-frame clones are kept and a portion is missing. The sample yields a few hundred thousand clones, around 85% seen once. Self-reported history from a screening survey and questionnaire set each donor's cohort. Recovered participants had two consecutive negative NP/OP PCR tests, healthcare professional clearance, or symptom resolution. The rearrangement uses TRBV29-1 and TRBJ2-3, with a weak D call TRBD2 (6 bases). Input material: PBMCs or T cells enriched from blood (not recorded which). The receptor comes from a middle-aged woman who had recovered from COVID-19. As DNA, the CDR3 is TGCAGCGTTCCGGGACTCCCCATTCCAGATACGCAGTATTTT. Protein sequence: CSVPGLPIPDTQYF.